The sequence of this TCR beta chain was determined in a study of CD8 T cells in Susac syndrome. V was trimmed by 6 bases and J by 2 bases, leaving 15 bases between them. Germline lookup yields CDR1 SQVTM and CDR2 ANQGSEA. The CDR3 is made up of 14 amino acids. The RNA input was about 0.5 to 1 ug, and it was reverse transcribed with random hexamers. One entry per CDR3 protein results from TCRdb running MiXCR on the immunoSEQ multiplex PCR reads. The sample has about 180,000 distinct CDR3 sequences; approximately 94% are singletons. Sequenced sample: CD4+ T cells from PBMCs. J is TRBJ2-3 and V is TRBV29-1; D is undetermined. This clonotype was sampled from a human donor with Susac syndrome. The CDR3 DNA reads TGCAGCGTGCACGCCCCACTCAACACAGATACGCAGTATTTT. Its protein product is CSVHAPLNTDTQYF.